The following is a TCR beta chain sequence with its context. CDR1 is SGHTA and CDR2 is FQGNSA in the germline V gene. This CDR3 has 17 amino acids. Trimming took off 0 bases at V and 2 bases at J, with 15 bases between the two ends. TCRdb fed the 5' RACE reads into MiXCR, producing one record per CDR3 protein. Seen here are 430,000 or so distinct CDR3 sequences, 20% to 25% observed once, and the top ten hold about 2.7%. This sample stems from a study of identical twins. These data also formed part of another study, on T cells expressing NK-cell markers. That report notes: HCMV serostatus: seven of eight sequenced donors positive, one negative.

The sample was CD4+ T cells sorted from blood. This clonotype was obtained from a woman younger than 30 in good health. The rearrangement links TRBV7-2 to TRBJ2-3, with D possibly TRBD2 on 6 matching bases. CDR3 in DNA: TGTGCCAGCAGCTTAGCGGGCGGAGCGGGTTCCACAGATACGCAGTATTTT. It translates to CASSLAGGAGSTDTQYF.